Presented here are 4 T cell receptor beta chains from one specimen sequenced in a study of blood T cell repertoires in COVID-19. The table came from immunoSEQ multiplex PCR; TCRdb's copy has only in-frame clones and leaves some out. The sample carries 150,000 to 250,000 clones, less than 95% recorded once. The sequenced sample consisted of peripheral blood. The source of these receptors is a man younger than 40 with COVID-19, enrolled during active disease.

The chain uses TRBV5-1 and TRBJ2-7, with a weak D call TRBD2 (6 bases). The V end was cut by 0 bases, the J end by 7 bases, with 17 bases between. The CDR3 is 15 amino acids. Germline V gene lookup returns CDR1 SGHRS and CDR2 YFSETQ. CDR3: CASSLGATSKGEQYF. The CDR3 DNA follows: TGCGCCAGCAGCTTGGGGGCCACTAGCAAGGGAGAGCAGTACTTC. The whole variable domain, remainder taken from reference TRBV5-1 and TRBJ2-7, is KAGVTQTPRYLIKTRGQQVTLSCSPISGHRSVSWYQQTPGQGLQFLFEYFSETQRNKGNFPGRFSGRQFSNSRSEMNVSTLELGDSALYLCASSLGATSKGEQYFGPGTRLTVT.

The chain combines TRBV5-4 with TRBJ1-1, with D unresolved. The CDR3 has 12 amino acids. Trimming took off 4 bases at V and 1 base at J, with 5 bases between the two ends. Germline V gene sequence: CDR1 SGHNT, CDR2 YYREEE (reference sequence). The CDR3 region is CASSAGNTEAFF. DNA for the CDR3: TGTGCCAGCAGCGCGGGGAACACTGAAGCTTTCTTT.

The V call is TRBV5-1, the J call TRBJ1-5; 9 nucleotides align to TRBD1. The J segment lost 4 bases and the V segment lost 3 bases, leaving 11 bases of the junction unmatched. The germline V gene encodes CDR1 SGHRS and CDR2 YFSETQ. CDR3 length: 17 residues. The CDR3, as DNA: TGCGCCAGCAGCTCCCCAAGAAAGGACAGGGGAAATCAGCCCCAGCATTTT. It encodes CASSSPRKDRGNQPQHF.

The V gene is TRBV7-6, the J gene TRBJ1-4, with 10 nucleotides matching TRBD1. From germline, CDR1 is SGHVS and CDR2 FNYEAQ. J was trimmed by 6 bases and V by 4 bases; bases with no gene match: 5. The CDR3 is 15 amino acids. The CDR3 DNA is TGTGCCAGCAGCTCCGAGACAGGGGGCTATGAAAAACTGTTTTTT. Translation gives CASSSETGGYEKLFF. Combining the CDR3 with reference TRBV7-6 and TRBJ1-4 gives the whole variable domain GAGVSQSPRYKVTKRGQDVALRCDPISGHVSLYWYRQALGQGPEFLTYFNYEAQQDKSGLPNDRFSAERPEGSISTLTIQRTEQRDSAMYRCASSSETGGYEKLFFGSGTQLSVL.